This is a list of T cell receptor beta chains from one sample in a study of T-cell reconstitution after alpha-beta-depleted transplantation in children. TCRdb re-derived calls from the PCR reads in MiXCR, one entry per CDR3 protein. There are fewer than 95,000 distinct CDR3 sequences in the sample; approximately 12% occur only once, and about 15% lies in the top ten. This material consisted of PBMCs from the stem cell graft donor, taken from the stem cell graft. These receptors were collected from a human donor who donated a stem cell graft to a child with inherited bone marrow failure. CDR3s include the opening cysteine and the closing phenylalanine or tryptophan. D genes are given only for firm matches. Size is omitted from some rows. Given values are once, few, many or a class for expanded clones.

v_gene | d_gene | abundance | CDR3aa
TRBV20-1 | - | many | CSARREAGAGETQYF
TRBV5-1 | TRBD1 | few | CASSGGTANTEAFF
TRBV7-2 | - | many | CASSFDGGGYTF
TRBV20-1 | - | many | CSALQHGQHF
TRBV18 | TRBD1 | - | CASSPPRGQNTEAFF
TRBV5-1 | - | many | CASSLGFAEGYTF
TRBV29-1 | TRBD1 | many | CSVDRTGNNEQFF
TRBV19 | TRBD1 | - | CASTKGAGQPQHF
TRBV10-3 | TRBD1 | many | CAISGDRGQETQYF
TRBV5-5 | - | many | CASSLWRQQETQYF
TRBV7-9 | TRBD1 | - | CASSSMKGQGAFF
TRBV4-3 | TRBD1 | few | CASSQDDRGQGEQFF
TRBV12-3/TRBV12-4 | TRBD2 | many | CASSTGLAGTYEQYF
TRBV10-3 | - | many | CAISESSGVDNEQFF
TRBV7-3 | - | many | CASSAGYPPQFF
TRBV5-1 | TRBD1 | - | CARSPNRGNEKLFF
TRBV29-1 | - | many | CSAVRTTDIQYF
TRBV10-3 | - | many | CAISGTAAGANVLTF
TRBV18 | - | many | CASSPGGNEQFF
TRBV7-9 | TRBD1 | few | CASSLDGTATNEKLFF
TRBV13 | - | many | CASSPRVEGEQFF
TRBV10-3 | - | many | CAISEGDHSGNTIYF
TRBV5-1 | - | many | CASSFQGSSYEQYF
TRBV5-1 | - | many | CASSTSYTGELFF
TRBV13 | TRBD2 | - | CASSLAVGLAGQSSYEQYF
TRBV12-3/TRBV12-4 | - | many | CASNHLTVGTEAFF
TRBV12-5 | TRBD1 | many | CASGFDRGREETQYF
TRBV7-6 | - | - | CASSPTTGNTGELFF
TRBV4-3 | - | many | CASSQDLHRTDTQYF
TRBV20-1 | TRBD1 | many | CSGDRASTDTQYF
TRBV5-5 | - | many | CASSFSVRDEAFF
TRBV2 | - | many | CASTSRTEAFF
TRBV28 | - | many | CASSPPALTTDTQYF
TRBV20-1 | TRBD2 | many | CSGSGLDINEQFF
TRBV6-2/TRBV6-3 | TRBD1 | many | CASRGTGSQNQPQHF
TRBV27 | - | many | CASSLSGVRAETQYF
TRBV3-1 | - | few | CASSQVGIGAPLGNEQFF
TRBV28 | TRBD2 | many | CASRPKLAGGFEQYF
TRBV4-1 | - | - | CASSPDRKGNEQYF
TRBV29-1 | - | many | CSAMTVNGGEQYF
TRBV18 | TRBD2 | many | CASSPLAGGPTDTQYF
TRBV7-2 | - | many | CASSLDSPSYNEQFF
TRBV20-1 | - | many | CSARPPGGGMNTEAFF
TRBV7-9 | - | few | CASSLGDSPSFYEQYF
TRBV12-3/TRBV12-4 | TRBD2 | many | CASSDTSGGAGEQFF
TRBV2 | - | once | CASGGLRAKNIQYF
TRBV7-9 | - | many | CASSFSGLQETQYF
TRBV29-1 | TRBD2 | many | CSVLGLAGDEQYF
TRBV7-2 | - | many | CASSPGTLYSNQPQHF
TRBV27 | - | many | CASSLQGLDEKLFF
TRBV5-1 | - | many | CASSLAQGRTEAFF
TRBV30 | - | - | CAWSAGLGTDTQYF
TRBV7-9 | - | many | CASSLIEYTEAFF
TRBV20-1 | TRBD1 | many | CSARDADRGLYEQYF